The following is a T cell receptor beta chain sequence with its context. The authors' processing: Amplification from reference gene primers served as the basis for estimated nucleated cell counts. Clones were read by immunoSEQ multiplex PCR, and TCRdb kept only the in-frame ones, dropping some. D and trimming come from the DNA, and the V and J calls and clone size come from that table. Among about 110,000 clones listed, about two thirds were seen once. This entry belongs to a study of blood T cell repertoires in COVID-19. Study-wide background: From the United States, Italy and Spain came samples of acute and convalescent COVID-19. Sources were T cells, B-cell-depleted T cells, or PBMCs; the material itself was cDNA or gDNA.

This CDR3 has 9 amino acids. The sample was peripheral blood. This chain joins TRBV12-2 and TRBJ1-2; the D call in the table, TRBD1, was not verified against the DNA. TRBV12-2 is noted as a pseudogene. This clonotype was obtained from a woman aged 40-49 years with acute or convalescent COVID-19. The CDR3 DNA is TGTGCAAGTCGCCGAGGACAGGCCTTC. Protein: CASRRGQAF.